This TCR beta chain was sequenced in a study of shared clonotypes between healthy human individuals. Study results and caveats: Generation of non-shared clonotypes was less probable than generation of clonotypes shared by all four donors. Across four donors, naive CD4 shared around 5.1%, naive CD8 more than 3%, memory CD4 2% to 2.5%, memory CD8 0.35% to 0.5%.

The CDR3 is 16 amino acids. The germline V and J ends were trimmed by 6 bases and 0 bases, with 17 bases remaining between them. Germline V gives CDR1 MNHNY, CDR2 SVGAGI (reference sequence). On this clone: What it binds is unknown.

The table came from immunoSEQ multiplex PCR; TCRdb's copy has only in-frame clones and leaves some out. The sample shows around 2.1 million clones, approximately 96% of them seen only once. The gene calls are TRBV6-6 and TRBJ1-1; D remains ambiguous. The sequenced sample was naive CD4+ T cells sorted from blood. This sample's subset: CD45RA+ positively selected. The source is a man in his late teens or twenties in good health. The DNA for the CDR3 is TGTGCCAGCAGGCCCCGCTGGGAGATCATGAACACTGAAGCTTTCTTT. Its protein product is CASRPRWEIMNTEAFF.